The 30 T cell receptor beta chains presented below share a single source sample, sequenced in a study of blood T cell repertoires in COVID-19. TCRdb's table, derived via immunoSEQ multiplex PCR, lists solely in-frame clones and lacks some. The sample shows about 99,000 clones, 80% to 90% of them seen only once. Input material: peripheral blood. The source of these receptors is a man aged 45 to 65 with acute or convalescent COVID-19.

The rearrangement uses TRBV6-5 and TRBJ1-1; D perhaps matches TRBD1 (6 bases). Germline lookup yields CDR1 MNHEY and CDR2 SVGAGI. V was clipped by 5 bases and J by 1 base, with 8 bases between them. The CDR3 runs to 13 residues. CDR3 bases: TGTGCCAGCAGTAGGGGGACGAACACTGAAGCTTTCTTT. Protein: CASSRGTNTEAFF.

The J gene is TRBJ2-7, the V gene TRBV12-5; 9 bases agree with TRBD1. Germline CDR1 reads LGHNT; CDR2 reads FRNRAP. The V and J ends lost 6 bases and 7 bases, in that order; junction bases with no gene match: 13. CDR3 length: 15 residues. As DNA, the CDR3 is TGTGCTAGTGGCTGGGCTCGGGACAGGGTCAAAGAGCAGTACTTC. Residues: CASGWARDRVKEQYF.

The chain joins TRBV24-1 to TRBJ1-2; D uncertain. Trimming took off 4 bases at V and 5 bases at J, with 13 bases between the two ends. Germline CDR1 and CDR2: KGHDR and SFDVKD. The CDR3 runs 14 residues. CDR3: CATSDQDRGYGYTF. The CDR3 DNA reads TGTGCCACCAGTGACCAGGACCGGGGTTATGGCTACACCTTC.

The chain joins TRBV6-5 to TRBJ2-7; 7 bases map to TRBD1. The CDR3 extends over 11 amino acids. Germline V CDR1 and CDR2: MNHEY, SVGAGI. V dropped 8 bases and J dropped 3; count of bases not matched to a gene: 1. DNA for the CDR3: TGTGCCAGCCGACAGGGCTACGAGCAGTACTTC. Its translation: CASRQGYEQYF.

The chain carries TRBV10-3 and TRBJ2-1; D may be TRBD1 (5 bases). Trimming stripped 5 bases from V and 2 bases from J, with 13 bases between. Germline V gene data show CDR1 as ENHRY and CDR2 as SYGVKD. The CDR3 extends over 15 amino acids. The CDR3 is CAISPTTAAYNEQFF. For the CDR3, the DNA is TGTGCCATCAGTCCCACGACAGCTGCCTACAATGAGCAGTTCTTC.

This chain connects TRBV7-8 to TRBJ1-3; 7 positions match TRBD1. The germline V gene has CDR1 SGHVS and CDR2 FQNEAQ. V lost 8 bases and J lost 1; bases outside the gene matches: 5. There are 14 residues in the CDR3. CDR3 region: CASAQGGSGNTIYF. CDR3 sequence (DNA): TGTGCCAGCGCCCAGGGGGGATCTGGAAACACCATATATTTT.

Here the CDR3 DNA reads TGCGCCAGCAGCTTGGTTGGTAGCGGGATAGAGACCCAGTACTTC. Protein sequence: CASSLVGSGIETQYF. The chain carries TRBV5-1 and TRBJ2-5; TRBD2 matches at 8 bases. Germline trimming cut 0 bases from V and 4 bases from J; bases unmatched to any gene: 5. The CDR3 totals 15 residues. In germline, CDR1 is SGHRS, CDR2 YFSETQ.

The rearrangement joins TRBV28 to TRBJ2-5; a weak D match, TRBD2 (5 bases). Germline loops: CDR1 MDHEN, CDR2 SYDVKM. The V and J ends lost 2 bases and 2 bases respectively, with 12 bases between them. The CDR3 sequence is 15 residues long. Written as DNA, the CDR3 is TGTGCCAGCAGTTTACCCGAGGGAATACAAGAGACCCAGTACTTC. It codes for CASSLPEGIQETQYF.

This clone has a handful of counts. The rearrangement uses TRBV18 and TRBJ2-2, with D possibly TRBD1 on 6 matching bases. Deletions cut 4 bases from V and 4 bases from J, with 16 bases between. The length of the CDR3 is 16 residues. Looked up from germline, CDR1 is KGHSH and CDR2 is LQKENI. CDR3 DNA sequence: TGTGCCAGCTCACGAACCCAGGGGCTAAGCACCGGGGAGCTGTTTTTT. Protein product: CASSRTQGLSTGELFF.

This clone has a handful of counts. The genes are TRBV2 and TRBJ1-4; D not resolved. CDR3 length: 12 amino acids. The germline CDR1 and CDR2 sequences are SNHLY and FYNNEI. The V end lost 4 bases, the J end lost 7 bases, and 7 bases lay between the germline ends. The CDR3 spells CASSGRAEKLFF. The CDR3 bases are TGTGCCAGCAGTGGGCGGGCTGAAAAACTGTTTTTT.

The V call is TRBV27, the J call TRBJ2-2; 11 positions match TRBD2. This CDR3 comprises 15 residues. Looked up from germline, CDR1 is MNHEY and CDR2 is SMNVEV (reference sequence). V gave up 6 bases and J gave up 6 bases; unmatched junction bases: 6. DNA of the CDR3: TGTGCCAGCAGATATAGCGGGAGGGACGCCGGGGAGCTGTTTTTT. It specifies CASRYSGRDAGELFF.

As DNA, the CDR3 is TGTGCCTGGAGTATATCCGGGGAGCTGTTTTTT. It encodes CAWSISGELFF. This chain links TRBV30 with TRBJ2-2, with no clear D. The CDR3 loop spans 11 amino acids. The V gene's germline CDR1 is GTSNPN and CDR2 SVGIG (reference sequence). V lost 2 bases, J lost 6 bases, and 4 bases lay in between.

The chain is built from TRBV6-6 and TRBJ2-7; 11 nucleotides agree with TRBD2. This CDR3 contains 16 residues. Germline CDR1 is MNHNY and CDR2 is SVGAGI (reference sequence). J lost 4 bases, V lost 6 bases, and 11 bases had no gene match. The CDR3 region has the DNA TGTGCCAGCAGCAGACCTCTAGCGGGGGGCCCTTACGAGCAGTACTTC. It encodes CASSRPLAGGPYEQYF.

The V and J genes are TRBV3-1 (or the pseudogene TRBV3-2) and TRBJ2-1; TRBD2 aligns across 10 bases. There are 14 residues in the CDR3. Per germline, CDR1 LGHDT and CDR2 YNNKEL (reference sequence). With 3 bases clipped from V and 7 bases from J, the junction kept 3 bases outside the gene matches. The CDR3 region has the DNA TGTGCCAGCAGCCACTTAGCGGGAGGAAATGAGCAGTTCTTC. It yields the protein CASSHLAGGNEQFF.

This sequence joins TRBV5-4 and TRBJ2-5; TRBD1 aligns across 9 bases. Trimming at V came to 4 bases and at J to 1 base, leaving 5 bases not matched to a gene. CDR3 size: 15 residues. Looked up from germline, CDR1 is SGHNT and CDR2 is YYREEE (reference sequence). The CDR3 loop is CASSILTGGQETQYF. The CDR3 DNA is TGTGCCAGCAGCATATTGACAGGGGGCCAAGAGACCCAGTACTTC.

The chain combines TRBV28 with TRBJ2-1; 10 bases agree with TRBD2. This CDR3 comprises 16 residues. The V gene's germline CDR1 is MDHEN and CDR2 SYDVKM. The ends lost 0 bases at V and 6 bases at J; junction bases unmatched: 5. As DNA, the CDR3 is TGTGCCAGCAGTTTATGGGCTAGCGGGAGACTCAATGAGCAGTTCTTC. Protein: CASSLWASGRLNEQFF.

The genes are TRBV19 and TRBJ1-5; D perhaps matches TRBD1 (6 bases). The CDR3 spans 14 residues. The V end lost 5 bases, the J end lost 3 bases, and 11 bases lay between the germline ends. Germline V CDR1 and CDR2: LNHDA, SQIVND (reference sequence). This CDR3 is CASSYNRDNQPQHF. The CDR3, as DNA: TGTGCCAGTAGTTACAACAGGGACAATCAGCCCCAGCATTTT.

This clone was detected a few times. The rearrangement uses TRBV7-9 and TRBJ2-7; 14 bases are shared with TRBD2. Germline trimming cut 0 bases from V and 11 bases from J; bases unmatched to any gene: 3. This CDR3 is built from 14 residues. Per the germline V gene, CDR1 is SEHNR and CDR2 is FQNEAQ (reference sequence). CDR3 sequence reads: CASSLAGGLAGEYF. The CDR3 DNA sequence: TGTGCCAGCAGCTTAGCAGGGGGACTAGCGGGAGAGTACTTC.

CDR3 protein: CASSHGTGLTEAFF. CDR3 in DNA: TGTGCCAGCAGTCACGGGACAGGGCTCACTGAAGCTTTCTTT. V gene TRBV3-1 (or the pseudogene TRBV3-2) combines with J gene TRBJ1-1, with 9 positions matching TRBD1. This CDR3 has 14 residues. Losses at the gene ends were 6 bases for V and 4 bases for J; bases not matched to a gene: 6. CDR1 LGHDT and CDR2 YNNKEL come from the germline V gene (reference sequence).

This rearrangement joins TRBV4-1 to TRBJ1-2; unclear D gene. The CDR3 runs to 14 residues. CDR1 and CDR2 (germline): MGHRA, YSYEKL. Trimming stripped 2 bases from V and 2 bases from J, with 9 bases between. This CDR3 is CASSQNPRNYGYTF. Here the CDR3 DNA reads TGCGCCAGCAGCCAAAACCCGCGCAACTATGGCTACACCTTC.

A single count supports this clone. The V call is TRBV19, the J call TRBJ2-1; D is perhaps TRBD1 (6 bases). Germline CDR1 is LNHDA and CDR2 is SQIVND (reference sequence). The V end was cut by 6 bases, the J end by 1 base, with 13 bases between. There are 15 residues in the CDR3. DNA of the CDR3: TGTGCCAGTAGGTTCGCCCAGGGGTCCTACAATGAGCAGTTCTTC. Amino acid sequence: CASRFAQGSYNEQFF.

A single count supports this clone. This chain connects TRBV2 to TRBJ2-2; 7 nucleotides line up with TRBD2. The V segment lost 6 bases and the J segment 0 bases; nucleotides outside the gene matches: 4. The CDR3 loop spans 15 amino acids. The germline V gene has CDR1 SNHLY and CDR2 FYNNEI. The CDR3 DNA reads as TGTGCCAGCAGCCTACTAGCGTCGAACACCGGGGAGCTGTTTTTT. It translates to CASSLLASNTGELFF. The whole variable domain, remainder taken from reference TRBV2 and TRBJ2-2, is EPEVTQTPSHQVTQMGQEVILRCVPISNHLYFYWYRQILGQKVEFLVSFYNNEISEKSEIFDDQFSVERPDGSNFTLKIRSTKLEDSAMYFCASSLLASNTGELFFGEGSRLTVL.

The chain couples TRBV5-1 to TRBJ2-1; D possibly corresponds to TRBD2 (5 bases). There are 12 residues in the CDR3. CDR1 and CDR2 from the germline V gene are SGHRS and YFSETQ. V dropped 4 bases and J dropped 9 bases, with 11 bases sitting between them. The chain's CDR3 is CASSRGTSEQFF. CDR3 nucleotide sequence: TGCGCCAGCAGCCGGGGAACAAGTGAGCAGTTCTTC.

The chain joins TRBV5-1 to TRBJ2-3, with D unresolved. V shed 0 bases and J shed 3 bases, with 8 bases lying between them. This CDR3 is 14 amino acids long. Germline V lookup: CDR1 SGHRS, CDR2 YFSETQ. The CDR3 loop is CASSLAGYTDTQYF. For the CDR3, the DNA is TGCGCCAGCAGCTTGGCCGGTTATACAGATACGCAGTATTTT.

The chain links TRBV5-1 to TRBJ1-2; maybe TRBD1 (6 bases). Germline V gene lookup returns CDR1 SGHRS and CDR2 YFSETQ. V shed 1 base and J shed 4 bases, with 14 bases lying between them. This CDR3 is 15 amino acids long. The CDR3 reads CASSLSQGIGYGYTF. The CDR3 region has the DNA TGCGCCAGCAGCTTGAGTCAGGGGATCGGCTATGGCTACACCTTC.

This CDR3 is CASSFGGNNEQFF. The DNA of the CDR3 is TGTGCCAGCAGTTTTGGCGGGAACAATGAGCAGTTCTTC. V is TRBV12-3 or TRBV12-4 and J is TRBJ2-1, with D tentatively TRBD2 (6 bases). The V and J ends lost 3 bases and 5 bases respectively, with 8 bases between them. CDR3 length equals 13 residues.

The CDR3 loop reads CASSRRLAGVTGELFF. CDR3 nucleotide sequence: TGTGCCAGCAGCCGACGACTAGCGGGAGTCACCGGGGAGCTGTTTTTT. The chain is built from TRBV5-5 and TRBJ2-2; 12 positions agree with TRBD2. The germline gives CDR1 SGHKS, CDR2 YYEKEE (reference sequence). The junction had 5 bases not matched to a gene; V was cut back by 4 bases and J by 4 bases. The CDR3 length is 16 residues. The whole variable domain, filled in from reference TRBV5-5 and TRBJ2-2, reads DAGVTQSPTHLIKTRGQQVTLRCSPISGHKSVSWYQQVLGQGPQFIFQYYEKEERGRGNFPDRFSARQFPNYSSELNVNALLLGDSALYLCASSRRLAGVTGELFFGEGSRLTVL.

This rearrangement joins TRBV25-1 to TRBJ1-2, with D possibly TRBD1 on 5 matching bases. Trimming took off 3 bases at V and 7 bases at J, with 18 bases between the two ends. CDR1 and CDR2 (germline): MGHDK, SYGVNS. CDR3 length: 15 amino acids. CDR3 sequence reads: CASSDVPGATVGYTF. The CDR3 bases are TGTGCCAGCAGTGACGTACCTGGGGCGACAGTTGGCTACACCTTC.

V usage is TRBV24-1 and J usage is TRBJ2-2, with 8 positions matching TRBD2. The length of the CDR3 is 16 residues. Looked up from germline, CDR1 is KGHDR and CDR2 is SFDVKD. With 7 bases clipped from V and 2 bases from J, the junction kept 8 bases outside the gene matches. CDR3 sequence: CATSRLSGKNTGELFF. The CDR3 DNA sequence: TGTGCCACCAGCCGCCTTAGCGGGAAAAACACCGGGGAGCTGTTTTTT.

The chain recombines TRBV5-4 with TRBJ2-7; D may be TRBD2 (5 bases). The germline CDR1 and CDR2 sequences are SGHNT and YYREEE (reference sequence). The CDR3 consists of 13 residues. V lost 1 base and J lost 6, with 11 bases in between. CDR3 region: CASSLSGLPEQYF. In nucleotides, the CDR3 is TGTGCCAGCAGCTTGTCTGGACTCCCCGAGCAGTACTTC.